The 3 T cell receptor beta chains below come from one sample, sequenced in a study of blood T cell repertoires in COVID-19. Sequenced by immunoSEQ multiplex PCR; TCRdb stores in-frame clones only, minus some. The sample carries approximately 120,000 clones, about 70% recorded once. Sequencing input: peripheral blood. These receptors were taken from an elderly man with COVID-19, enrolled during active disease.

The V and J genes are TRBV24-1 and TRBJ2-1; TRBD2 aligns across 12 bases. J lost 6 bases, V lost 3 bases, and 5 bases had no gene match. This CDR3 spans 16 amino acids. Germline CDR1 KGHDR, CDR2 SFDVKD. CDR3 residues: CATSDRLAGESNEQFF. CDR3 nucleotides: TGTGCCACCAGTGATCGACTAGCGGGAGAAAGCAATGAGCAGTTCTTC.

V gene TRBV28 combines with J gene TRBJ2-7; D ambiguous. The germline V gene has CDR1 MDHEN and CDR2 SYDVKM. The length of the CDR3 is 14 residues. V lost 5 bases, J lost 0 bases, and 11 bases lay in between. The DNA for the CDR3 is TGTGCCAGCAGTCCCTCCCCAGGCTCCTACGAGCAGTACTTC. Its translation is CASSPSPGSYEQYF.

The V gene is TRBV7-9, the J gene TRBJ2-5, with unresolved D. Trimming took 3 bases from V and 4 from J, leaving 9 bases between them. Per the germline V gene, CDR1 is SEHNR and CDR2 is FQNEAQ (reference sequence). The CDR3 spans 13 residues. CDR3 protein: CASSFQARETQYF. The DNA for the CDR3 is TGTGCCAGCAGCTTTCAGGCCCGAGAGACCCAGTACTTC. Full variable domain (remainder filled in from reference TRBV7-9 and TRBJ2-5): DTGVSQNPRHKITKRGQNVTFRCDPISEHNRLYWYRQTLGQGPEFLTYFQNEAQLEKSRLLSDRFSAERPKGSFSTLEIQRTEQGDSAMYLCASSFQARETQYFGPGTRLLVL.